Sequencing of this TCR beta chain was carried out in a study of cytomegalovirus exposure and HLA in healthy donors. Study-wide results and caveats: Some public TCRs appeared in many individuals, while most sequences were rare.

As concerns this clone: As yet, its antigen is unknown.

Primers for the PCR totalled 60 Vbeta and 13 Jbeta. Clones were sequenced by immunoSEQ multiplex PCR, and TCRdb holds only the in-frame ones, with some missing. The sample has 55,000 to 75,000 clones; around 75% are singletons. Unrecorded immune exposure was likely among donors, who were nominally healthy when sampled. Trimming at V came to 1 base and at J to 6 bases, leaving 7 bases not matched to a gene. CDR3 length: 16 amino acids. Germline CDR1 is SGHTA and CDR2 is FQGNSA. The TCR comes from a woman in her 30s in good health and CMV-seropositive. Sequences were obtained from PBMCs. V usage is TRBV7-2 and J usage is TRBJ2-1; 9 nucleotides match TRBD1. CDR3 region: CASSLGRDRVLNEQFF. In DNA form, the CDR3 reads TGTGCCAGCAGCTTAGGGCGGGACAGGGTTCTCAATGAGCAGTTCTTC.